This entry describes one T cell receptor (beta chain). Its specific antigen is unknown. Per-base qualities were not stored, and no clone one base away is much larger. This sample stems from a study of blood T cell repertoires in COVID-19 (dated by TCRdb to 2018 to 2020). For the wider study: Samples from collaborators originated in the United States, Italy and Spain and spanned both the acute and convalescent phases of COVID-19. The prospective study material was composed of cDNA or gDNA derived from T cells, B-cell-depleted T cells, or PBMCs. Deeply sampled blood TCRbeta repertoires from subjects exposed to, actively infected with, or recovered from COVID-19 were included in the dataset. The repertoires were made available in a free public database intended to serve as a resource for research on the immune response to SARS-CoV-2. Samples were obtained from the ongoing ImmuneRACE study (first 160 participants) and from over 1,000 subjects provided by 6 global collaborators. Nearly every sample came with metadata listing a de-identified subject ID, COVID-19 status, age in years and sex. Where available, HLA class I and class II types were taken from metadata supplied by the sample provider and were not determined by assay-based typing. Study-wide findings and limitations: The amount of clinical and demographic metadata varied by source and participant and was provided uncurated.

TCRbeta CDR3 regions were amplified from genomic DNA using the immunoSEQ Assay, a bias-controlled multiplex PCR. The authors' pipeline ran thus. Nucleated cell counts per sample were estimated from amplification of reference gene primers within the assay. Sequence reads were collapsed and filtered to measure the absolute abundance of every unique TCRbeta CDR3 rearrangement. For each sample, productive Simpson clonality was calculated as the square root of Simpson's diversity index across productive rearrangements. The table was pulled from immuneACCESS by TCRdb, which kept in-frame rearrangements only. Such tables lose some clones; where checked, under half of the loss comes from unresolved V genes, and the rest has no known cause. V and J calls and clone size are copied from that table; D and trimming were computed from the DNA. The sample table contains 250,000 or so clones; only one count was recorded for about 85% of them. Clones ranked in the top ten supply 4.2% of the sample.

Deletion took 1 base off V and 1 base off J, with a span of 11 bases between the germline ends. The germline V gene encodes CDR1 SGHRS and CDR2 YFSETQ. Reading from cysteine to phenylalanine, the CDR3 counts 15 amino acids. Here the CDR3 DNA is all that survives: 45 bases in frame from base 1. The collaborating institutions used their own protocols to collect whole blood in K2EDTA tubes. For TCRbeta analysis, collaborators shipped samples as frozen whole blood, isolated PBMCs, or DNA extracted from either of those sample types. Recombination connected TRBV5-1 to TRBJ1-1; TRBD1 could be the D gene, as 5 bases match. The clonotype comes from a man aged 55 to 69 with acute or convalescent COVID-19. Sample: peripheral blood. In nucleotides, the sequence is TGCGCCAGCAGCTTGTACGACAGAACGAACACTGAAGCTTTCTTT. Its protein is CASSLYDRTNTEAFF. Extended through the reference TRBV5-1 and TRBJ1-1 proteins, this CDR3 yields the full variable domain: KAGVTQTPRYLIKTRGQQVTLSCSPISGHRSVSWYQQTPGQGLQFLFEYFSETQRNKGNFPGRFSGRQFSNSRSEMNVSTLELGDSALYLCASSLYDRTNTEAFFGQGTRLTVV.